This TCR beta chain was captured by sequencing in a study of response to subunit inactivated influenza vaccine. TCRdb re-called the RT-PCR reads through MiXCR, storing one row per CDR3 protein. Here the sample spans hundreds of thousands of distinct CDR3 sequences, about 10% being singletons. Trimming removed 4 bases from V and 5 bases from J, with 23 bases in between. This CDR3 spans 18 amino acids. Germline V gives CDR1 SSHAT, CDR2 FNYEAQ (reference sequence). This specimen consisted of PBMCs from blood, obtained on the day of vaccination. The receptor comes from a man aged 45 to 65 who received an inactivated influenza vaccine. This chain uses TRBV7-7 with TRBJ2-2, with D possibly being TRBD1 (6 bases). In DNA, the CDR3 is TGTGCCAGCAGCTACCAACCCGCCGGGACACTAGGAACCGGGGAGCTGTTTTTT. It encodes CASSYQPAGTLGTGELFF.